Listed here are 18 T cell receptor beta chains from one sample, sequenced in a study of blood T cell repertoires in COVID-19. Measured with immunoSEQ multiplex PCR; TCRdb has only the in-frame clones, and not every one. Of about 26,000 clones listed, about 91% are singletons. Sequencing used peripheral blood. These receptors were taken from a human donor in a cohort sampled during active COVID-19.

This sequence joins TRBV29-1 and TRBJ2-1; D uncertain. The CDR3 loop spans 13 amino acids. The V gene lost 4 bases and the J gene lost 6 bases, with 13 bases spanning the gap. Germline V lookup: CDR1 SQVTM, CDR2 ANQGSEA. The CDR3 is CSVAAEVGNEQFF. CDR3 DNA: TGCAGCGTTGCGGCGGAAGTGGGCAATGAGCAGTTCTTC.

The CDR3 region is CSASGGTRLNYGYTF. As DNA, the CDR3 is TGCAGTGCTAGTGGGGGGACAAGGCTAAACTATGGCTACACCTTC. The J gene is TRBJ1-2, the V gene TRBV20-1; possible D gene TRBD1, 6 bases. V was pared by 3 bases and J by 2 bases, with 16 bases between. CDR3 size: 15 residues. Germline loops: CDR1 DFQATT, CDR2 SNEGSKA (reference sequence).

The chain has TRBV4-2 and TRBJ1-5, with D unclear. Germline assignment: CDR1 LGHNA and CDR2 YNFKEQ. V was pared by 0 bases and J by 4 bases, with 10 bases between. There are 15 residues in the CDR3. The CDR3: CASSQDAGVNQPQHF. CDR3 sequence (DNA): TGTGCCAGCAGCCAAGACGCCGGGGTAAATCAGCCCCAGCATTTT.

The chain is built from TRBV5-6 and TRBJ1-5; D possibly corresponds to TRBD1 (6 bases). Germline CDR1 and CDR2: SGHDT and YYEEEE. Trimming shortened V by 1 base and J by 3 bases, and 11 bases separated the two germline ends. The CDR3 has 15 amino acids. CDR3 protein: CASSLTGRDNQPQHF. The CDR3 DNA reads TGTGCCAGCAGCTTGACAGGGAGGGACAATCAGCCCCAGCATTTT. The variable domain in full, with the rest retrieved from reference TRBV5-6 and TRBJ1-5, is DAGVTQSPTHLIKTRGQQVTLRCSPKSGHDTVSWYQQALGQGPQFIFQYYEEEERQRGNFPDRFSGHQFPNYSSELNVNALLLGDSALYLCASSLTGRDNQPQHFGDGTRLSIL.

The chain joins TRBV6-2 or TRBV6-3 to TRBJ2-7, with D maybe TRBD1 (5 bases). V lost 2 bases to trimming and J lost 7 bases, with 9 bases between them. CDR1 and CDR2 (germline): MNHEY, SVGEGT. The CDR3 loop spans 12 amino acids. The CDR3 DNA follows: TGTGCCAGCAGTTACAATGCAGGGGAGCAGTACTTC. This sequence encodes CASSYNAGEQYF.

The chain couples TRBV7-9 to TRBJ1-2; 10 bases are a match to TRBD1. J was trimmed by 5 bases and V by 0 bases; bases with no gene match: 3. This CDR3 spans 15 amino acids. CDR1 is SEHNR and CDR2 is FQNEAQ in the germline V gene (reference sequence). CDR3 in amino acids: CASSLATGGRYGYTF. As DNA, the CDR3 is TGTGCCAGCAGCTTAGCGACAGGGGGCAGATATGGCTACACCTTC. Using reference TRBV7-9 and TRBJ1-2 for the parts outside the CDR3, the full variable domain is DTGVSQNPRHKITKRGQNVTFRCDPISEHNRLYWYRQTLGQGPEFLTYFQNEAQLEKSRLLSDRFSAERPKGSFSTLEIQRTEQGDSAMYLCASSLATGGRYGYTFGSGTRLTVV.

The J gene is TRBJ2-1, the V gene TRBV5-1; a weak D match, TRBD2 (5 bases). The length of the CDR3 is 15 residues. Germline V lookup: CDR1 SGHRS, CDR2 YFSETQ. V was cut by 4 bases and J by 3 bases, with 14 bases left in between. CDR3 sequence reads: CASSPGLELYNEQFF. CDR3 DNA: TGCGCCAGCAGCCCTGGACTGGAACTCTACAATGAGCAGTTCTTC.

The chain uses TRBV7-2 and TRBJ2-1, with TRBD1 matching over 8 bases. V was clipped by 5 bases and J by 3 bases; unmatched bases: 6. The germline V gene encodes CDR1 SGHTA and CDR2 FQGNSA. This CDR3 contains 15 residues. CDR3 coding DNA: TGTGCCAGCAGCCCCCGGACAGGGTACTACAATGAGCAGTTCTTC. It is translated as CASSPRTGYYNEQFF.

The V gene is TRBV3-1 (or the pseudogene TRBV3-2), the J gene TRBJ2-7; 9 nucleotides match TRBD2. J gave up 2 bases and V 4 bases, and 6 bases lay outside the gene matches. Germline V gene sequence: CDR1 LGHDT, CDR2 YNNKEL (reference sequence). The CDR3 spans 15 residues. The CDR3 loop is CASSPTSGSPYEQYF. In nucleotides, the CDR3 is TGTGCCAGCAGCCCTACTAGCGGGTCCCCCTACGAGCAGTACTTC.

The CDR3 DNA is TGCGCCAGCAGTGAGTTACTAGCGGGAAACTACGAGCAGTACTTC. The encoded protein is CASSELLAGNYEQYF. The chain recombines TRBV10-2 with TRBJ2-7, with 10 bases identical to TRBD2. In germline, CDR1 is WSHSY, CDR2 SAAADI. The J segment lost 3 bases and the V segment lost 1 base, leaving 3 bases of the junction unmatched. CDR3 size: 15 residues.

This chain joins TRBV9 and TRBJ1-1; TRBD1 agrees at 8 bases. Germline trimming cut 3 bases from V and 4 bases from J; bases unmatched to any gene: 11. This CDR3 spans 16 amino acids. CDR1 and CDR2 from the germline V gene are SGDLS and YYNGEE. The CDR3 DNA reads TGTGCCAGCAGCGGCGCTTCCAGGGGGCTTGGCACTGAAGCTTTCTTT. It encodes CASSGASRGLGTEAFF.

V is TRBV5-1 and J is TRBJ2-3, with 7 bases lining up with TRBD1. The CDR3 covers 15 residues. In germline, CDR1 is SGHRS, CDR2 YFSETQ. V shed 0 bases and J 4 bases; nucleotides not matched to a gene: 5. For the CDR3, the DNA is TGCGCCAGCAGCTTGGAGGGGGCGCCCCCAGATACGCAGTATTTT. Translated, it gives CASSLEGAPPDTQYF.

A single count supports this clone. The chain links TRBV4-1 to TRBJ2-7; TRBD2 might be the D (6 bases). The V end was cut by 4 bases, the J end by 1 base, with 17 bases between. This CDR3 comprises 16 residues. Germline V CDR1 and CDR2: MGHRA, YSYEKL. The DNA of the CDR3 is TGCGCCAGCAGCCTGGAGGGAGGCCTACTTTCCTACGAGCAGTACTTC. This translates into CASSLEGGLLSYEQYF.

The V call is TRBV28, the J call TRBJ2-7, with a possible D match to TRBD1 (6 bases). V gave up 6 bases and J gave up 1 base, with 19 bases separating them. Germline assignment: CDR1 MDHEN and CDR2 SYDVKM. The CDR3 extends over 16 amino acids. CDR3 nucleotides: TGTGCCAGCAGAGTTGTTCTTCAGACAGGTTCCTACGAGCAGTACTTC. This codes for CASRVVLQTGSYEQYF.

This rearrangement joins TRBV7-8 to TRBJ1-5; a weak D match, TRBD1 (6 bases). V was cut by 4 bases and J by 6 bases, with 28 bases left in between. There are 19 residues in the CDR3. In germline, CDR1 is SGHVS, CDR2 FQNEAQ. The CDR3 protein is CASSYNADSRYSPTQPQHF. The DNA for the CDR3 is TGTGCCAGCAGCTACAACGCGGACAGCCGATATTCCCCGACTCAGCCCCAGCATTTT.

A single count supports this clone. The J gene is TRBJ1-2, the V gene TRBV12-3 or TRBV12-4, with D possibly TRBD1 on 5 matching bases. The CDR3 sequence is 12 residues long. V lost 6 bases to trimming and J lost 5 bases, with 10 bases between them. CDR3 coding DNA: TGTGCCAGCAGCCAGGGAACATATGGCTACACCTTC. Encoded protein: CASSQGTYGYTF.

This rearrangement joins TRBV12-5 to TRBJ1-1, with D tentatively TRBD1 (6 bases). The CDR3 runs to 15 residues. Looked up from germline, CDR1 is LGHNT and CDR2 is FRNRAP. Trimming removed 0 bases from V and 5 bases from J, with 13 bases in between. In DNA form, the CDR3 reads TGTGCTAGTGGTTTGGTACAGGGTGTATGGACTGAAGCTTTCTTT. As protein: CASGLVQGVWTEAFF.

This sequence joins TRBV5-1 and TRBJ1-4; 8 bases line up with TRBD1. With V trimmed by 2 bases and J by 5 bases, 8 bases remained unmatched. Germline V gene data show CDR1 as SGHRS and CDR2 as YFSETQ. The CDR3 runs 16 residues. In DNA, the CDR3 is TGCGCCAGCAGCTTTGGGACAGGCGGGTCAAATGAAAAACTGTTTTTT. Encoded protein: CASSFGTGGSNEKLFF.